This T cell receptor beta chain appears in the sequencing data of a study of cytomegalovirus exposure and HLA in healthy donors. Regarding the study as a whole: With high specificity and sensitivity, the classifier reportedly diagnosed cytomegalovirus status.

This PCR relied on a set of 60 Vbeta primers and 13 Jbeta primers. Clones were read by immunoSEQ multiplex PCR, and TCRdb kept only the in-frame ones, dropping some. The table includes 150,000 to 200,000 clones, 82% detected once. Points on this clone: Its cognate antigen is unknown.

The CDR3 sequence is 13 residues long. The germline V gene has CDR1 LNHDA and CDR2 SQIVND (reference sequence). V dropped 4 bases and J dropped 3 bases, with 10 bases sitting between them. The sequenced sample consisted of PBMCs. The J gene is TRBJ2-7, the V gene TRBV19, with D perhaps matching TRBD1 (6 bases). The TCR sequence derives from a girl aged 5 to 17 in good health and CMV-seropositive. CDR3: CASSTTQGYEQYF. Here the CDR3 DNA reads TGTGCCAGTAGTACCACACAGGGCTACGAGCAGTACTTC.